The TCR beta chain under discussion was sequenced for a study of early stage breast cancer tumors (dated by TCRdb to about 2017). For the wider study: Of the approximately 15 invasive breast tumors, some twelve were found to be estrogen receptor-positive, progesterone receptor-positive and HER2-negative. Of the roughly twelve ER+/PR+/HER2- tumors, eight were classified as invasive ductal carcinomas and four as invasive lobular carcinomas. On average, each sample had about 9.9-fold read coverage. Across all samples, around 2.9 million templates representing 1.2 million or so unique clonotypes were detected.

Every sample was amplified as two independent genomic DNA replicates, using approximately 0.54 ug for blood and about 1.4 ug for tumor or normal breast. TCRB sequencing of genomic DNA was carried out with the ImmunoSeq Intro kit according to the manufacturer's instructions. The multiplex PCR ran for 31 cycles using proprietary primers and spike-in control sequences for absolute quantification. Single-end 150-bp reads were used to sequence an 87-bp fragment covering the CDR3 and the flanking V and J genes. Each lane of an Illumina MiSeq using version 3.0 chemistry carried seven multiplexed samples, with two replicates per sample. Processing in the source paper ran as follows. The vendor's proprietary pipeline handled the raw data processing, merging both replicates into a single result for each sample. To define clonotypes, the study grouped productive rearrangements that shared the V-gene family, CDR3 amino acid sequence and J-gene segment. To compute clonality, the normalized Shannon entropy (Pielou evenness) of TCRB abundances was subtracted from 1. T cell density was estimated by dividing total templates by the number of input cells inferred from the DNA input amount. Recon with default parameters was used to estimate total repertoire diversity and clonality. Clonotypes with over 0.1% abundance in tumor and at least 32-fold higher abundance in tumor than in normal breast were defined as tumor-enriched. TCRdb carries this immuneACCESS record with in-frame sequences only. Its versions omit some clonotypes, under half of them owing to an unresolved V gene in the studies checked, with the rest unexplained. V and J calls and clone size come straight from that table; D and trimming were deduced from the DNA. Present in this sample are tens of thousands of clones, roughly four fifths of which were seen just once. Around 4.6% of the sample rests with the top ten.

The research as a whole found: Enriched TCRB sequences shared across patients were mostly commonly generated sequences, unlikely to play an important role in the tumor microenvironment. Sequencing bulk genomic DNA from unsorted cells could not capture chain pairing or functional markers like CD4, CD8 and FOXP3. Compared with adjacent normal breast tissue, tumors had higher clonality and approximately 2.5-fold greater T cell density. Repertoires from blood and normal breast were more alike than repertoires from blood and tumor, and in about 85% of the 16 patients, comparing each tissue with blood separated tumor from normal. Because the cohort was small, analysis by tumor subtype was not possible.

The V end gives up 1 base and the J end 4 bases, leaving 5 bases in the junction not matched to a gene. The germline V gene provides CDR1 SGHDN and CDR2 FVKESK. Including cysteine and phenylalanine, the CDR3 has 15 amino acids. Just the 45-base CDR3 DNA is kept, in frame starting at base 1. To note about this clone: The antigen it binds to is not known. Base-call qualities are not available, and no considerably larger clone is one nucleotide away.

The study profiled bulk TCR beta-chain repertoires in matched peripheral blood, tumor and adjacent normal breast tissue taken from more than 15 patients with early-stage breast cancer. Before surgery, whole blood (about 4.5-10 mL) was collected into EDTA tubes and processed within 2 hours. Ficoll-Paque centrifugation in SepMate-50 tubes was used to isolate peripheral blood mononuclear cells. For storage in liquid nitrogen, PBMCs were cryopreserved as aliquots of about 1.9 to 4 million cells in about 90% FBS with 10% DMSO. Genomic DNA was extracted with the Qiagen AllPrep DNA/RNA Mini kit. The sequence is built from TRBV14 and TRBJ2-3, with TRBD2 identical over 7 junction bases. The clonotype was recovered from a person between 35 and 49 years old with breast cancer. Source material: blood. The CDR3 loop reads CASSQVGGSSDTQYF. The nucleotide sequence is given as TGTGCCAGCAGCCAAGTTGGCGGGAGTTCAGATACGCAGTATTTT. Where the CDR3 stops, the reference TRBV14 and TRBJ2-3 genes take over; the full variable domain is EAGVTQFPSHSVIEKGQTVTLRCDPISGHDNLYWYRRVMGKEIKFLLHFVKESKQDESGMPNNRFLAERTGGTYSTLKVQPAELEDSGVYFCASSQVGGSSDTQYFGPGTRLTVL.